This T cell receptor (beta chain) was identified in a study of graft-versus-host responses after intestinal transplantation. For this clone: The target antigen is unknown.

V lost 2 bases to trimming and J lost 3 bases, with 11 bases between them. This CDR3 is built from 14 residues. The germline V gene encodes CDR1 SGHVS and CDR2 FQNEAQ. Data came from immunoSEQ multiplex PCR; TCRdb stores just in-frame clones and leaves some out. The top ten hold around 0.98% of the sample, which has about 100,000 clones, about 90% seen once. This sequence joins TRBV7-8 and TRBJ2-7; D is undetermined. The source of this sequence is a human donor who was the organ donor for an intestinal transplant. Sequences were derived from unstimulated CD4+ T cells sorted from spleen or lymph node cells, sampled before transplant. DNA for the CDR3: TGTGCCAGCAGCTTAAACAACATCGGCTACGAGCAGTACTTC. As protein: CASSLNNIGYEQYF.